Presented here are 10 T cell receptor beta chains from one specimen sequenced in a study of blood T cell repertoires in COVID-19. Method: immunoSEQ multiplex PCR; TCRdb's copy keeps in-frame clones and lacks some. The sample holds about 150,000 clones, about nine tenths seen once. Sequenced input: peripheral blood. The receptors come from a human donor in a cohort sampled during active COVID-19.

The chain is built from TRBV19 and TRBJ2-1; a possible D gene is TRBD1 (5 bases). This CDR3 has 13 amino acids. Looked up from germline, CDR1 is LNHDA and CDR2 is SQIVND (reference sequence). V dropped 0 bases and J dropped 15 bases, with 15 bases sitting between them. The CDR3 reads CASSIDIGAGWFF. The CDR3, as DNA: TGTGCCAGTAGTATAGATATTGGGGCAGGGTGGTTCTTC.

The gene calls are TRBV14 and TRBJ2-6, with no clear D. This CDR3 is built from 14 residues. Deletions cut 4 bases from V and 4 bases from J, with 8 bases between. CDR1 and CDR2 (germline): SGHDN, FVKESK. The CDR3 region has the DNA TGTGCCAGCAGCCCTCAGTGGGGGGCCAACGTCCTGACTTTC. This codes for CASSPQWGANVLTF.

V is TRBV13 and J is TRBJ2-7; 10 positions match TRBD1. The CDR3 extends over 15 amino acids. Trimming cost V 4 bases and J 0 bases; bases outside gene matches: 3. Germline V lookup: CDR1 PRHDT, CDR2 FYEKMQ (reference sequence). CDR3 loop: CASSSDRGDSYEQYF. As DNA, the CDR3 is TGTGCCAGCAGCTCGGACAGGGGGGACTCCTACGAGCAGTACTTC.

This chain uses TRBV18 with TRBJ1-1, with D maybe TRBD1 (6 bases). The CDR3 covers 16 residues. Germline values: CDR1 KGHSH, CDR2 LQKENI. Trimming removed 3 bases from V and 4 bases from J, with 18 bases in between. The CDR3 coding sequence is TGTGCCAGCTCACCTCTAATGGGAGGGGGGAGCACTGAAGCTTTCTTT. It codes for CASSPLMGGGSTEAFF.

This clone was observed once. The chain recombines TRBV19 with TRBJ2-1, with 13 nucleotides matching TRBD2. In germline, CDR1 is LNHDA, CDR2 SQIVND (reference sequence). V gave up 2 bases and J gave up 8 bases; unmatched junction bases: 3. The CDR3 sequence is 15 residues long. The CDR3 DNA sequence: TGTGCCAGTAGTATAACTAGCGGGAGGGCCCATGAGCAGTTCTTC. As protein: CASSITSGRAHEQFF.

The CDR3 DNA reads TGTGCCAGCAGCTCAGGGGGATCTGGAAACACCATATATTTT. Translation gives CASSSGGSGNTIYF. The chain recombines TRBV11-2 with TRBJ1-3; TRBD1 matches at 7 bases. Trimming at V came to 4 bases and at J to 1 base, leaving 1 base not matched to a gene. CDR1 and CDR2 (germline): SGHAT, FQNNGV. This CDR3 spans 14 amino acids.

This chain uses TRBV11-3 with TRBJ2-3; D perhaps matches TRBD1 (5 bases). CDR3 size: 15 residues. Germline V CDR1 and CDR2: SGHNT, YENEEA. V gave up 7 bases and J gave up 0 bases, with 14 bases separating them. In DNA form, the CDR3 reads TGTGCCAGCACCTACGGTGCAGGGAGCACAGATACGCAGTATTTT. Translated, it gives CASTYGAGSTDTQYF.

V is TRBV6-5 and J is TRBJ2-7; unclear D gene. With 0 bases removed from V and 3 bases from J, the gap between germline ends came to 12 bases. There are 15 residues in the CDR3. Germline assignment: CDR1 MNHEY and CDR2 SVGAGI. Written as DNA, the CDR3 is TGTGCCAGCAGTTACTCGAGAGTTTCTGGCTACGAGCAGTACTTC. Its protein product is CASSYSRVSGYEQYF.

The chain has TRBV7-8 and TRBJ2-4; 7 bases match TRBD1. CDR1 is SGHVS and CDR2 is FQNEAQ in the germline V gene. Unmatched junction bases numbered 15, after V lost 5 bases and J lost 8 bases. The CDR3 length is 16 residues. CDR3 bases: TGTGCCAGCAGCCCAAGGGGCGACAGGGTCTGGGACATTCAGTACTTC. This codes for CASSPRGDRVWDIQYF. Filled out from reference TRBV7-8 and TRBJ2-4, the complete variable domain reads GAGVSQSPRYKVAKRGQDVALRCDPISGHVSLFWYQQALGQGPEFLTYFQNEAQLDKSGLPSDRFFAERPEGSVSTLKIQRTQQEDSAVYLCASSPRGDRVWDIQYFGAGTRLSVL.

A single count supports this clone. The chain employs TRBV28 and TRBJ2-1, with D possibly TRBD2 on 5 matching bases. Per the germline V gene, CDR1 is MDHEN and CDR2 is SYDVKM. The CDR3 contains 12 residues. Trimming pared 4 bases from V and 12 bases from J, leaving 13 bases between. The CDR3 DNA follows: TGTGCCAGCAGTTCCCTACTAGACCTGCAGTTCTTC. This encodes CASSSLLDLQFF.